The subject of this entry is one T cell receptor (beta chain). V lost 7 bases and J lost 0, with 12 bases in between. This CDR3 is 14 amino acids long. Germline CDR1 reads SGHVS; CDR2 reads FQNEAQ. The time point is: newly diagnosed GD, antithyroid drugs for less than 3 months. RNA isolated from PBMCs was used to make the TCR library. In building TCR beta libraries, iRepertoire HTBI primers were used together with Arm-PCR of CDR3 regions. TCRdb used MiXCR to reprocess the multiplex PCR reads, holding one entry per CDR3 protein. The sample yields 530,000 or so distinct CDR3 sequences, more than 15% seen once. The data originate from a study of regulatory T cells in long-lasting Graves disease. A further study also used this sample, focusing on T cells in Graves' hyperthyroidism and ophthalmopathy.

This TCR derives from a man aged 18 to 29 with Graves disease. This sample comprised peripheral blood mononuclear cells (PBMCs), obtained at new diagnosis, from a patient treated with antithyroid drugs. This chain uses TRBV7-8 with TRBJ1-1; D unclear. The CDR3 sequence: CASKVTPMNTEAFF. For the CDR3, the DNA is TGTGCCAGCAAAGTGACACCTATGAACACTGAAGCTTTCTTT.